Below, one TCR beta chain is given with its context. The junction does not match germline at one end; this may be a read error. Template material for TCR beta VDJ and CDR3 profiling consisted of genomic DNA. TCRdb re-analysed the reads in MiXCR, keeping a single row per CDR3 protein. The sample includes 250,000 to 300,000 distinct CDR3 sequences, 45% to 65% of them seen just once. This specimen comes from a study of CD8+CD57+ T cells in acquired aplastic anemia. The CDR3 covers 14 residues. Germline V gene data show CDR1 as SGHRS and CDR2 as YFSETQ. The material sequenced was sorted CD4+, CD8+, or CD8+CD57+ T cells (not recorded which) from PBMCs. The chain joins TRBV5-1 to TRBJ1-1; a possible D gene is TRBD1 (6 bases). The receptor comes from a human donor with severe aplastic anemia or a healthy control (not recorded which). CDR3: CASSVDSKNTEAFF. CDR3 DNA sequence: TGTGCCAGCAGCGTGGACAGTAAGAACACTGAAGCTTTCTTT.